The 14 T cell receptor beta chains in this list originate from one sample, sequenced in a study of shared clonotypes between healthy human individuals. CD45RO-negative cells were positively selected for CCR7, leaving out terminally differentiated effector memory CD45RA+ cells. Generated by immunoSEQ multiplex PCR, the TCRdb table keeps only in-frame clones and is missing some. The table records 1.5 million to 2.5 million clones, less than 95% of them present only once. The sequencing sample was made of naive CD8+ T cells sorted from blood. Every receptor here comes from a man younger than 35 in good health.

The gene calls are TRBV6-6 and TRBJ2-3, with 7 bases matching TRBD2. The CDR3 totals 15 residues. CDR1 is MNHNY and CDR2 is SVGAGI in the germline V gene (reference sequence). Losses at the gene ends were 10 bases for V and 0 bases for J; bases not matched to a gene: 10. The DNA for the CDR3 is TGTGCCACCCGGGGACTACGGCGTAGCACAGATACGCAGTATTTT. It yields the protein CATRGLRRSTDTQYF.

V and J are TRBV4-1 and TRBJ2-3; the match to TRBD2 covers 9 bases. The V segment lost 0 bases and the J segment 6 bases; nucleotides outside the gene matches: 4. There are 15 residues in the CDR3. Germline V gives CDR1 MGHRA, CDR2 YSYEKL. This chain's CDR3 is CASSQEGRGGDTQYF. The DNA for the CDR3 is TGCGCCAGCAGCCAAGAAGGGCGGGGGGGTGATACGCAGTATTTT.

This clone was counted only a few times. The chain combines TRBV10-3 with TRBJ2-7; 10 positions match TRBD2. Germline assignment: CDR1 ENHRY and CDR2 SYGVKD. This CDR3 region has 14 residues. The J segment lost 3 bases and the V segment lost 2 bases, leaving 1 base of the junction unmatched. The CDR3 DNA is TGTGCCATCAGTGAGCTAGCGGGAGACTACGAGCAGTACTTC. It codes for CAISELAGDYEQYF.

The genes are TRBV5-6 and TRBJ1-1; the match to TRBD1 covers 8 bases. CDR3 length: 14 residues. Germline CDR1 reads SGHDT; CDR2 reads YYEEEE. Trimming at V came to 3 bases and at J to 5 bases, leaving 6 bases not matched to a gene. The CDR3 loop reads CASSSDREGTEAFF. The CDR3, as DNA: TGTGCCAGCAGCTCGGACAGGGAAGGGACTGAAGCTTTCTTT.

The chain recombines TRBV4-1 with TRBJ2-7, with D possibly being TRBD1 or TRBD2 (5 bases each). Trimming stripped 0 bases from V and 3 bases from J, with 15 bases between. This CDR3 has 16 amino acids. Per germline, CDR1 MGHRA and CDR2 YSYEKL. The CDR3 reads CASSQDWGPIGYEQYF. In nucleotides, the CDR3 is TGCGCCAGCAGCCAAGATTGGGGACCTATAGGCTACGAGCAGTACTTC.

The chain links TRBV11-2 to TRBJ1-6; D gene unclear. Trimming shortened V by 0 bases and J by 0 bases, and 9 bases separated the two germline ends. Germline V gene lookup returns CDR1 SGHAT and CDR2 FQNNGV. The CDR3 contains 17 residues. CDR3 nucleotide sequence: TGTGCCAGCAGCTTAGAGCGGGGTACCTCCTATAATTCACCCCTCCACTTT. As protein: CASSLERGTSYNSPLHF.

The chain has TRBV27 and TRBJ1-5, with D possibly TRBD1 on 5 matching bases. The ends were cut back, 6 bases at V and 5 bases at J, with 14 bases in the middle. CDR1 and CDR2 (germline): MNHEY, SMNVEV (reference sequence). The CDR3 is 14 residues long. CDR3 amino acids: CASRMSGADQPQHF. CDR3 sequence (DNA): TGTGCCAGCAGAATGTCCGGGGCGGATCAGCCCCAGCATTTT.

The chain carries TRBV25-1 and TRBJ2-5; D is uncertain. CDR3 size: 13 residues. The V end lost 1 base, the J end lost 11 bases, and 14 bases lay between the germline ends. Germline CDR1 is MGHDK and CDR2 is SYGVNS. This CDR3 reads CASSELYEGEQYF. DNA for the CDR3: TGTGCCAGCAGTGAATTATACGAAGGTGAGCAGTACTTC.

In regard to this clone: Germline and junction disagree at one end, which may indicate a read error. The chain links TRBV27 to TRBJ2-3; perhaps TRBD2 as D (5 bases). Germline V lookup: CDR1 MNHEY, CDR2 SMNVEV (reference sequence). This CDR3 has 14 residues. DNA of the CDR3: TGTGCCAGCAGTCCATCGGCTAGCAGAGATACGCAGTATTTT. It translates to CASSPSASRDTQYF.

On this clone itself: The identical CDR3 is also encoded by other nucleotide sequences in the sample. The chain combines TRBV6-5 with TRBJ2-6; D may be TRBD1 (5 bases). Per germline, CDR1 MNHEY and CDR2 SVGAGI. The CDR3 is 15 residues long. Trimming pared 4 bases from V and 4 bases from J, leaving 11 bases between. The chain's CDR3 is CASSSQGQGANVLTF. As DNA, the CDR3 is TGTGCCAGCAGTTCCCAGGGTCAGGGGGCCAACGTCCTGACTTTC.

This clone was picked up one time. The rearrangement uses TRBV7-9 and TRBJ2-7, with unresolved D. Trimming shortened V by 5 bases and J by 6 bases, and 14 bases separated the two germline ends. Germline lookup yields CDR1 SEHNR and CDR2 FQNEAQ (reference sequence). The CDR3 runs to 13 residues. The CDR3 DNA reads as TGTGCCAGCAGCCCTTCATATACGTCCGAGCAGTACTTC. This encodes CASSPSYTSEQYF.

This clone was found once. One junction end does not reproduce the germline sequence, and a read error may be involved. The chain couples TRBV19 to TRBJ1-1; TRBD1 aligns across 7 bases. This CDR3 contains 14 residues. CDR1 LNHDA and CDR2 SQIVND come from the germline V gene (reference sequence). Written as DNA, the CDR3 is TGTGCCAGTAGTATAGATCTGGAGGGAGACAGGGCACGCTGG. Its protein is CASSIDLEGDRARW.

V is TRBV6-5 and J is TRBJ2-3, with 9 bases matching TRBD2. CDR3 length: 14 residues. Trimming took 10 bases from V and 5 from J; bases not matched to a gene: 10. Per the germline V gene, CDR1 is MNHEY and CDR2 is SVGAGI. The CDR3 coding sequence is TGTGCCATCGGCGGGGGGGCCTATGGAGATACGCAGTATTTT. Translating gives CAIGGGAYGDTQYF.

A word on this clone: Distinct nucleotide sequences in the sample also encode this CDR3. V is TRBV5-4 and J is TRBJ1-1; the D is unclear. Germline lookup yields CDR1 SGHNT and CDR2 YYREEE (reference sequence). Trimming stripped 4 bases from V and 1 base from J, with 8 bases between. The CDR3 spans 13 residues. The CDR3 DNA reads as TGTGCCAGCAGCCCGGGCCCGAACACTGAAGCTTTCTTT. Protein: CASSPGPNTEAFF.